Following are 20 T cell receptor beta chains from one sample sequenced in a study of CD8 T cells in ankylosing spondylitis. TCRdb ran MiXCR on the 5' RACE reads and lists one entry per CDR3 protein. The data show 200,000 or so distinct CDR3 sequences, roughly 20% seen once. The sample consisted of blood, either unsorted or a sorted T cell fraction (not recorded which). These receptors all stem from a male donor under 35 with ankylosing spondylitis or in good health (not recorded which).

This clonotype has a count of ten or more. The CDR3 reads CASSLRDRGHEQYF. The DNA of the CDR3 is TGTGCCAGCAGTCTACGGGACAGGGGGCACGAGCAGTACTTC. The rearrangement uses TRBV12-3 or TRBV12-4 and TRBJ2-7, with 12 bases fitting TRBD1. The junction had 4 bases not matched to a gene; V was cut back by 5 bases and J by 5 bases. The CDR3 has 14 amino acids.

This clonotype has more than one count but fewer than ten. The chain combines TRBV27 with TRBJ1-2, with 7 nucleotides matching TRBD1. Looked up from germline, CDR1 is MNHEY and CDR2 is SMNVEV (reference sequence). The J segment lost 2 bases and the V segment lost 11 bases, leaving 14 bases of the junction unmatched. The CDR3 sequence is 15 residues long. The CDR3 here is CAPPRAGGPNYGYTF. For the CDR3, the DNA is TGTGCCCCACCCCGGGCAGGGGGGCCCAACTATGGCTACACCTTC.

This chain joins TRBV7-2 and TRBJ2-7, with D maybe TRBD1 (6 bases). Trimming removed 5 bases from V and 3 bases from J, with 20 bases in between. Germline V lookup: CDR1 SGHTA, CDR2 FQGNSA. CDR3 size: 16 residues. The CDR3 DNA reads TGTGCCAGCAGCGACGACCTTTCCCTAGGGGGCTACGAGCAGTACTTC. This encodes CASSDDLSLGGYEQYF.

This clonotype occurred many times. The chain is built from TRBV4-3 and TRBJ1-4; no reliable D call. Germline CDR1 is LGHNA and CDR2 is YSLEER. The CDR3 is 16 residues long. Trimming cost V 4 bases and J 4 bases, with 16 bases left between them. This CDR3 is CASSLAGRGINEKLFF. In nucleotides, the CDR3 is TGCGCCAGCAGCCTTGCTGGAAGAGGGATTAATGAAAAACTGTTTTTT.

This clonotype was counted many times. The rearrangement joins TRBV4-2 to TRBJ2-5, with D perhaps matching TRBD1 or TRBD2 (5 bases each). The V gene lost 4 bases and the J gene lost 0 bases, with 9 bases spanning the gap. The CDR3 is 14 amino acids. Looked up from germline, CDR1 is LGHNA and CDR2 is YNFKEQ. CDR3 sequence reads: CASSPGTYQETQYF. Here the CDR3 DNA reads TGTGCCAGCAGCCCTGGGACGTACCAAGAGACCCAGTACTTC.

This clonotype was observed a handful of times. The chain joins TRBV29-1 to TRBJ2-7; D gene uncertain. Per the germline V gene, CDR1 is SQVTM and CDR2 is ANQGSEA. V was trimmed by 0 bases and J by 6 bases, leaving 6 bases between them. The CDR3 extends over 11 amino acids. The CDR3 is CSVEESIEQYF. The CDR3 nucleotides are TGCAGCGTTGAAGAGTCGATCGAGCAGTACTTC.

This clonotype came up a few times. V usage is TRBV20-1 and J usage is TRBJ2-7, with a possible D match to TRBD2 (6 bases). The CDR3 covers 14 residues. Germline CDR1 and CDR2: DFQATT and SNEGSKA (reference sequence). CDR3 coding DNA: TGCAGCGGGGGACCAAGGATGTTCTCCTACGAGCAGTACTTC. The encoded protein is CSGGPRMFSYEQYF.

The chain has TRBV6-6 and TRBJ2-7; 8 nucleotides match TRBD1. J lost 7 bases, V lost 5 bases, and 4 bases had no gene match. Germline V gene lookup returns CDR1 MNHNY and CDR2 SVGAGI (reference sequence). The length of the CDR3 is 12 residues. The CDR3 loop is CASSTGGREQYF. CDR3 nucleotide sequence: TGTGCCAGCAGTACAGGGGGGAGAGAGCAGTACTTC.

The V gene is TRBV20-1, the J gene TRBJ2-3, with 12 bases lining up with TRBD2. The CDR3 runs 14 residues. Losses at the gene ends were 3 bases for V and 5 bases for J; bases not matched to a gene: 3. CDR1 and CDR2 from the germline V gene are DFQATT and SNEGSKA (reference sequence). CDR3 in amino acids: CSASPSGRGDTQYF. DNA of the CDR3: TGCAGTGCTAGTCCTAGCGGGAGGGGAGATACGCAGTATTTT.

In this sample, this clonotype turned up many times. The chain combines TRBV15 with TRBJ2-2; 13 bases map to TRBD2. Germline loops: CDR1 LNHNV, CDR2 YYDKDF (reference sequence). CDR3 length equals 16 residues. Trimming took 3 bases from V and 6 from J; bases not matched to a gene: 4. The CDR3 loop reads CATSSGLAGEAGELFF. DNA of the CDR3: TGTGCCACCAGCAGTGGACTAGCGGGAGAGGCCGGGGAGCTGTTTTTT.

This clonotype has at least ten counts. The CDR3 nucleotides are TGTGCCAGCAGCCAAGAAAACACAGATACGCAGTATTTT. Protein product: CASSQENTDTQYF. This chain joins TRBV14 and TRBJ2-3; D not resolved. With 0 bases removed from V and 2 bases from J, the gap between germline ends came to 3 bases. The CDR3 covers 13 residues. CDR1 is SGHDN, CDR2 FVKESK, per germline. The full variable domain, its missing parts supplied by reference TRBV14 and TRBJ2-3, is EAGVTQFPSHSVIEKGQTVTLRCDPISGHDNLYWYRRVMGKEIKFLLHFVKESKQDESGMPNNRFLAERTGGTYSTLKVQPAELEDSGVYFCASSQENTDTQYFGPGTRLTVL.

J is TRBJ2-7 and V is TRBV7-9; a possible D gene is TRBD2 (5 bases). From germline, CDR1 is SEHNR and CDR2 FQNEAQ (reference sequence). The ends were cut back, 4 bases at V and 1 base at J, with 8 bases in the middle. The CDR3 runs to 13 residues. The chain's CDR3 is CASSSSGSYEQYV. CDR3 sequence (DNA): TGTGCCAGCAGCTCGTCGGGATCCTACGAGCAGTACGTC.

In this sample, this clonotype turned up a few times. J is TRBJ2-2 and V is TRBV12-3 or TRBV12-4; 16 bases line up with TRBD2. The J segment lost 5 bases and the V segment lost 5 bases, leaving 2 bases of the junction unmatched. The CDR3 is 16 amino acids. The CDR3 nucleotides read TGTGCCAGCAGTCAGGGACTAGCGGGAGGGACCGGGGAGCTGTTTTTT. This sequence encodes CASSQGLAGGTGELFF.

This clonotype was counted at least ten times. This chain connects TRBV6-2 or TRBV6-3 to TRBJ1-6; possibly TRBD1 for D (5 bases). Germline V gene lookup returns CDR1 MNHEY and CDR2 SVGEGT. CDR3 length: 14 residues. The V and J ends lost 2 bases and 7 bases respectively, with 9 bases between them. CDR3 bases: TGTGCCAGCAGTTACGGCAGGGAGAATTCACCCCTCCACTTT. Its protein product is CASSYGRENSPLHF.

CDR3 nucleotides: TGTGCCAGCAGCAAAGGGACAGGGGAAAACACCGGGGAGCTGTTTTTT. This sequence encodes CASSKGTGENTGELFF. The rearrangement uses TRBV11-3 and TRBJ2-2; TRBD1 matches 10 bases. CDR3 size: 16 residues. Germline CDR1 SGHNT, CDR2 YENEEA. The junction had 5 bases not matched to a gene; V was cut back by 5 bases and J by 2 bases.

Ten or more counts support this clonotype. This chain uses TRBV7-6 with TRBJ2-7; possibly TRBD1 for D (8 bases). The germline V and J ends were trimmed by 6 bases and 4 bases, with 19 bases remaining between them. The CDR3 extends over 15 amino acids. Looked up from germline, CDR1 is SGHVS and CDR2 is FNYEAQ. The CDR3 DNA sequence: TGTGCCAGCAGACAGGGGGGGGAGGGCCGATACGAGCAGTACTTC. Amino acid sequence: CASRQGGEGRYEQYF.

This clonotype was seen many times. CDR3 DNA: TGTGCCAGTGAAATACTAGCTGGGTCGGTCGGTGAGCAGTTCTTC. As protein: CASEILAGSVGEQFF. The genes are TRBV12-3 or TRBV12-4 and TRBJ2-1; tentatively, D is TRBD2 (6 bases). The CDR3 extends over 15 amino acids. V lost 9 bases, J lost 9 bases, and 24 bases lay in between.

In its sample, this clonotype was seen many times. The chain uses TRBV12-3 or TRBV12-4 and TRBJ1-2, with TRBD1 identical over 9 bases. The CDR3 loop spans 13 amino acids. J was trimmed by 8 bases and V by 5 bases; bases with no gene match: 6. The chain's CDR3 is CASSHGQGRGYTF. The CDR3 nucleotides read TGTGCCAGCAGTCACGGACAGGGGAGAGGCTACACCTTC.

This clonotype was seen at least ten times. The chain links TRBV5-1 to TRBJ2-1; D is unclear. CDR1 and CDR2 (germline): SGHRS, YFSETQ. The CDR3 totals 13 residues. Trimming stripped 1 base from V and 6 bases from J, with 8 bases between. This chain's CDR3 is CASSLPPSNEQFF. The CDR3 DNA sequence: TGCGCCAGCAGCTTGCCCCCGTCCAATGAGCAGTTCTTC.

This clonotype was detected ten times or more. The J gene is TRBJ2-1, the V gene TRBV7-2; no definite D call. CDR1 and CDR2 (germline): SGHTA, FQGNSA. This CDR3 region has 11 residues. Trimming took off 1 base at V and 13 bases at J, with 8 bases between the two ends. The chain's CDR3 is CASSLGTQQFF. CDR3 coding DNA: TGTGCCAGCAGCTTAGGGACCCAACAGTTCTTC.